This TCR beta chain was retrieved from a study of T cell repertoires in cytomegalovirus infection. The V end lost 1 base, the J end lost 0 bases, and 7 bases lay between the germline ends. The CDR3 covers 15 residues. Looked up from germline, CDR1 is LGHNA and CDR2 is YNFKEQ. TCRdb redid the calling of the reads with MiXCR, one entry per CDR3 protein. The repertoire has some 300,000 distinct CDR3 sequences, about 9.1% of them found once; the top ten carry around 2.4%. This clonotype has only a few counts. The chain links TRBV4-2 to TRBJ1-5, with unresolved D. Sequenced input: PBMCs. This receptor was taken from a human donor in good health (CMV status not recorded). Some clones in this sample may be carry-over from other donors' samples. Here the CDR3 reads CASSQGTDSNQPQHF. CDR3 nucleotides: TGTGCCAGCAGCCAAGGAACAGATAGCAATCAGCCCCAGCATTTT.